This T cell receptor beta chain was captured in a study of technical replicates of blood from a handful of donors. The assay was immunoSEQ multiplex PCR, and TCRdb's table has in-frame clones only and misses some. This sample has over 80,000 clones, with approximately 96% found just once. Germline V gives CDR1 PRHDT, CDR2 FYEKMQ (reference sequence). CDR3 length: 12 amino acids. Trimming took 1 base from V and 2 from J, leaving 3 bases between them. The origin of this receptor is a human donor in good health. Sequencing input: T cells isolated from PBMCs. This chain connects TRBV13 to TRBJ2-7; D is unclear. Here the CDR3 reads CASSLAAYEQYF. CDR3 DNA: TGTGCCAGCAGCTTAGCCGCCTACGAGCAGTACTTC.